This record concerns one T cell receptor (beta chain) sequence. Profiling relied on immunoSEQ multiplex PCR, and the TCRdb table lists in-frame clones only, not all of them. The data contain fewer than 200,000 clones, roughly 91% of them singletons. The germline CDR1 and CDR2 sequences are MNHEY and SVGAGI. Germline trimming cut 6 bases from V and 0 bases from J; bases unmatched to any gene: 4. This CDR3 region has 14 residues. The entry originates in a study of control samples from healthy donors and cancer patients. This clonotype was obtained from a man between 18 and 35 years old in good health. The gene calls are TRBV6-5 and TRBJ1-1; 7 nucleotides line up with TRBD1. Sequences were obtained from blood. CDR3 bases: TGTGCCAGCAGATCGACAGGGATGAACACTGAAGCTTTCTTT. It codes for CASRSTGMNTEAFF.